This note documents a single TCR beta chain sequence. The antigen this receptor binds is unknown. It has no much larger one-base neighbor in the sample; base qualities were not kept. The V end loses 1 base and the J end loses 6 bases, and a stretch of 12 bases separates them. Based on the germline V gene, the CDR1 and CDR2 sequences are ENHRY and SYGVKD. The CDR3 contains 14 residues, cysteine and phenylalanine counted. The entry retains the CDR3 DNA only, 42 bases that are in frame from base 1. Whole blood was collected in K2EDTA tubes by collaborating institutions according to the institutions' own protocols. For TCRbeta analysis, collaborators shipped samples as frozen whole blood, isolated PBMCs, or DNA extracted from either of those sample types. The immunoSEQ Assay, a bias-controlled multiplex PCR, was used to amplify TCRbeta CDR3 regions from genomic DNA. The paper's data handling went like this. Nucleated cell counts per sample were estimated from amplification of reference gene primers within the assay. To quantify the absolute abundance of each unique TCRbeta CDR3 rearrangement, sequence reads were collapsed and filtered. For each sample, productive Simpson clonality was calculated by taking the square root of Simpson's diversity index across productive rearrangements. Entries here come from immuneACCESS through TCRdb and include only in-frame sequences with V and J called. Some clones fail to appear in such tables; in the studies checked, an unresolved V gene covers under half of the shortfall, and the cause of the remainder is unknown. V, J and clone size were drawn from that table, and D and trimming were deduced from the DNA. Across this sample there are under 250,000 clones, with 80% seen only once. Of the sample, around 5.8% falls within the top ten clones.

The record originates from a study of blood T cell repertoires in COVID-19 (TCRdb year 2020). A note on the overall study: Samples from collaborators originated in the United States, Italy and Spain and spanned both the acute and convalescent phases of COVID-19. The prospective study material was composed of cDNA or gDNA derived from T cells, B-cell-depleted T cells, or PBMCs. Subjects who had been exposed to COVID-19, were actively infected with it, or had recovered from it provided the deeply sampled blood TCRbeta repertoires that made up the dataset. A freely available public database, intended as a resource for researchers studying the immune response to SARS-CoV-2, is where the repertoires were released. Samples were obtained from the ongoing ImmuneRACE study (first 160 participants) and from 1,200 or so subjects provided by 6 global collaborators. A de-identified subject ID, COVID-19 status, age in years and sex were almost always included in the sample metadata. Where available, HLA class I and class II types were obtained from metadata supplied by the sample provider rather than from assay-based typing. What the research found in general, with its limitations: The amount of clinical and demographic metadata varied by source and participant and was provided uncurated.

The sequencing sample was made of peripheral blood. This receptor chain uses TRBV10-3 and TRBJ1-2; confidence is insufficient to name the D gene. This clonotype was obtained from a woman in her 70s with acute or convalescent COVID-19. This receptor has the CDR3 CAISEWAGEDGYTF. The sequenced DNA is TGTGCCATCAGTGAGTGGGCGGGAGAGGATGGCTACACCTTC.